These 6 T cell receptor beta chains were all obtained from the same sample, sequenced in a study of blood T cell repertoires in COVID-19. Produced via immunoSEQ multiplex PCR; TCRdb's table is partial and in-frame only. Of roughly 140,000 clones listed, roughly 84% are singletons. Material for sequencing was peripheral blood. These receptors were obtained from a man aged 60 to 69 with active or convalescent COVID-19.

This chain links TRBV5-5 with TRBJ2-3; TRBD2 matches 7 bases. The CDR3 is made up of 17 amino acids. With V trimmed by 1 base and J by 1 base, 9 bases remained unmatched. Germline CDR1 reads SGHKS; CDR2 reads YYEKEE (reference sequence). CDR3 bases: TGTGCCAGCAGCTTGCTGGGGATGAGCGGGGGCACAGATACGCAGTATTTT. This sequence encodes CASSLLGMSGGTDTQYF.

The chain couples TRBV4-3 to TRBJ2-1; 7 bases are shared with TRBD2. The CDR3 is 15 residues long. Germline V gene sequence: CDR1 LGHNA, CDR2 YSLEER. The V segment lost 0 bases and the J segment 6 bases; nucleotides outside the gene matches: 5. The CDR3 sequence is CASSQEETSFNEQFF. The DNA for the CDR3 is TGCGCCAGCAGCCAAGAGGAGACTAGCTTCAATGAGCAGTTCTTC.

The CDR3 DNA reads TGCGCCAGCATCGGACAGGGATCAGCTTCACCCCTCCACTTT. Translated: CASIGQGSASPLHF. V gene TRBV23-1 combines with J gene TRBJ1-6, with 8 bases aligning to TRBD1. TRBV23-1 is an open reading frame whose function is uncertain. Unmatched junction bases numbered 8, after V lost 7 bases and J lost 9 bases. The CDR3 extends over 14 amino acids.

V usage is TRBV28 and J usage is TRBJ1-1; D unresolved. Germline-derived CDR1 and CDR2 are MDHEN and SYDVKM. V was shortened by 3 bases and J by 2 bases, with 7 bases between the two germline ends. There are 13 residues in the CDR3. CDR3 amino acids: CASSLRHNTEAFF. DNA of the CDR3: TGTGCCAGCAGTTTGCGACACAACACTGAAGCTTTCTTT. Full variable domain (rest looked up from reference TRBV28 and TRBJ1-1): DVKVTQSSRYLVKRTGEKVFLECVQDMDHENMFWYRQDPGLGLRLIYFSYDVKMKEKGDIPEGYSVSREKKERFSLILESASTNQTSMYLCASSLRHNTEAFFGQGTRLTVV.

This chain connects TRBV6-6 to TRBJ1-1; 8 nucleotides agree with TRBD1. CDR3 length equals 12 residues. J gave up 11 bases and V 5 bases, and 7 bases lay outside the gene matches. Germline V gene sequence: CDR1 MNHNY, CDR2 SVGAGI (reference sequence). CDR3 DNA: TGTGCCAGCAGTCCTAAGACAGGGGTCGCTTTCTTT. Translated: CASSPKTGVAFF.

The J gene is TRBJ1-2, the V gene TRBV19; TRBD1 matches at 9 bases. Germline V gene lookup returns CDR1 LNHDA and CDR2 SQIVND (reference sequence). J gave up 6 bases and V 5 bases, and 10 bases lay outside the gene matches. There are 15 residues in the CDR3. The CDR3 is CASSVEGQGRDGYTF. CDR3 nucleotides: TGTGCCAGTAGTGTCGAGGGACAGGGACGGGATGGCTACACCTTC. Together with reference TRBV19 and TRBJ1-2, the CDR3 gives the full variable domain: DGGITQSPKYLFRKEGQNVTLSCEQNLNHDAMYWYRQDPGQGLRLIYYSQIVNDFQKGDIAEGYSVSREKKESFPLTVTSAQKNPTAFYLCASSVEGQGRDGYTFGSGTRLTVV.